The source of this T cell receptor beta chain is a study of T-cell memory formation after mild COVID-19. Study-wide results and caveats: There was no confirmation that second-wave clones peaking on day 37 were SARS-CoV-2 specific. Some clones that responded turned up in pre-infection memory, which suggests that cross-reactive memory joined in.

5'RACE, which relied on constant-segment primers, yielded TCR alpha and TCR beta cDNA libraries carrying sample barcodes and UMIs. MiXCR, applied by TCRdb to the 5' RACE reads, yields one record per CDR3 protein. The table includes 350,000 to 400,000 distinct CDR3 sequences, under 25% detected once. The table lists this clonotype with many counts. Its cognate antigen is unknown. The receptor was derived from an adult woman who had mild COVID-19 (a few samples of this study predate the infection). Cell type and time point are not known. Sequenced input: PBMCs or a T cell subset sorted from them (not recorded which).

In DNA, the CDR3 is TGCAGTGCTAGAGATCGATCTGGCGGGACCGAGCAGTACTTC. This codes for CSARDRSGGTEQYF. This sequence joins TRBV20-1 and TRBJ2-7; D is perhaps TRBD2 (6 bases). This CDR3 comprises 14 residues. Germline V gene sequence: CDR1 DFQATT, CDR2 SNEGSKA (reference sequence). Trimming stripped 0 bases from V and 6 bases from J, with 15 bases between.